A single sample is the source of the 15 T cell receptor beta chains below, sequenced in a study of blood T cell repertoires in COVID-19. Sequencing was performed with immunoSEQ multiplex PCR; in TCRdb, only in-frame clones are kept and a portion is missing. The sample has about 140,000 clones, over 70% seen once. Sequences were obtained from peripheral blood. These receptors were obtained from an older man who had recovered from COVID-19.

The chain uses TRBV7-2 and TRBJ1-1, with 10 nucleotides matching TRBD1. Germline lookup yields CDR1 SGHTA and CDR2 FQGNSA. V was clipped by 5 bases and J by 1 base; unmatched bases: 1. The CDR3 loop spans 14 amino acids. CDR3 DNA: TGTGCCAGCAGCAGGACAGGGGGGAACACTGAAGCTTTCTTT. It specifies CASSRTGGNTEAFF. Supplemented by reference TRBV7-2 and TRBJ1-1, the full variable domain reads GAGVSQSPSNKVTEKGKDVELRCDPISGHTALYWYRQSLGQGLEFLIYFQGNSAPDKSGLPSDRFSAERTGGSVSTLTIQRTQQEDSAVYLCASSRTGGNTEAFFGQGTRLTVV.

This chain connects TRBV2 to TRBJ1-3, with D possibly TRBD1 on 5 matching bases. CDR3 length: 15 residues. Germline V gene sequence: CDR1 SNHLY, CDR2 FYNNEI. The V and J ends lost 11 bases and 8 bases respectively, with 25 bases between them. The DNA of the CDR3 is TGTGCCGGAGCACGGACACCTAATTTTGGGGACACCATATATTTT. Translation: CAGARTPNFGDTIYF.

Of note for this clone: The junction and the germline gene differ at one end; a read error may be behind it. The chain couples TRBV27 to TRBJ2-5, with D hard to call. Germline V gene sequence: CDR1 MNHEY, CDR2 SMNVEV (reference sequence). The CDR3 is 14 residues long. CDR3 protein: CASSLSPGSQTQYF. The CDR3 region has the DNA TGTGCCAGCAGTCTATCCCCGGGTTCGCAGACCCAGTACTTC.

The CDR3 DNA follows: TGTGCCAGCAGCCTCCTACCGGGGGTTGGGAGGACTGAAGCTTTCTTT. Translating gives CASSLLPGVGRTEAFF. The chain employs TRBV5-6 and TRBJ1-1; TRBD1 is a possible D gene (5 bases). V lost 4 bases, J lost 5 bases, and 21 bases lay in between. The CDR3 is 16 amino acids. Germline V gene sequence: CDR1 SGHDT, CDR2 YYEEEE.

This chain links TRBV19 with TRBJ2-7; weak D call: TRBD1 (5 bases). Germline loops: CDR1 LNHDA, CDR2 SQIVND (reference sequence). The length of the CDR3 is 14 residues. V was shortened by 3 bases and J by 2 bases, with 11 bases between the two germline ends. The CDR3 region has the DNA TGTGCCAGTAGTATTTCCAGGGTTCCCTACGAGCAGTACTTC. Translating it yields CASSISRVPYEQYF.

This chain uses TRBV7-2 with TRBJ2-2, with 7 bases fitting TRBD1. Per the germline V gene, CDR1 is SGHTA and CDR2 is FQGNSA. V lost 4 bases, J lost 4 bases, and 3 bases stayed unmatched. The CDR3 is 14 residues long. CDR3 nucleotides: TGTGCCAGCAGCTCGACAGGGTTCACCGGGGAGCTGTTTTTT. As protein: CASSSTGFTGELFF.

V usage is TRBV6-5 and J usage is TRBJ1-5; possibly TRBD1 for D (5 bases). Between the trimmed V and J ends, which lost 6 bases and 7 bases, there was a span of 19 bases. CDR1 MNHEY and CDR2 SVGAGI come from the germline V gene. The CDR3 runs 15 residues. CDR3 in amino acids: CASSPGQNRGQPQHF. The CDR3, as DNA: TGTGCCAGCAGCCCAGGACAAAATAGGGGCCAGCCCCAGCATTTT.

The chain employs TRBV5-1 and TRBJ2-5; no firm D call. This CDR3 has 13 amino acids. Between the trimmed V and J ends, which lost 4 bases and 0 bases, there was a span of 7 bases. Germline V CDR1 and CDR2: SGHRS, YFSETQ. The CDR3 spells CASSPPYQETQYF. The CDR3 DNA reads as TGCGCCAGCAGCCCCCCCTACCAAGAGACCCAGTACTTC.

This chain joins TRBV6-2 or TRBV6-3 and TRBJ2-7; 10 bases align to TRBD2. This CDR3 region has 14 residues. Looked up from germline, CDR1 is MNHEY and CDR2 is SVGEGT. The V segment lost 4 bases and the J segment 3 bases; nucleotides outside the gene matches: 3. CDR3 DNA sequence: TGTGCCAGCAGTTCTACTAGCGGGAACTACGAGCAGTACTTC. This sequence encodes CASSSTSGNYEQYF.

In DNA, the CDR3 is TGTGCCTGGAGCGGTACTGGCTACACCTTC. Protein product: CAWSGTGYTF. The gene calls are TRBV30 and TRBJ1-2, with D unclear. CDR1 and CDR2 (germline): GTSNPN, SVGIG (reference sequence). The CDR3 contains 10 residues. Trimming cost V 3 bases and J 7 bases, with 6 bases left between them. Full variable domain (rest looked up from reference TRBV30 and TRBJ1-2): SQTIHQWPATLVQPVGSPLSLECTVEGTSNPNLYWYRQAAGRGLQLLFYSVGIGQISSEVPQNLSASRPQDRQFILSSKKLLLSDSGFYLCAWSGTGYTFGSGTRLTVV.

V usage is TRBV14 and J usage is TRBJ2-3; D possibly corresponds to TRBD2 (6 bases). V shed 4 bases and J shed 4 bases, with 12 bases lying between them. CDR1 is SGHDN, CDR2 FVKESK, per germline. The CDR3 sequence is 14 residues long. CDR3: CASSPRDFADTQYF. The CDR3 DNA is TGTGCCAGCAGCCCCCGGGACTTCGCAGATACGCAGTATTTT.

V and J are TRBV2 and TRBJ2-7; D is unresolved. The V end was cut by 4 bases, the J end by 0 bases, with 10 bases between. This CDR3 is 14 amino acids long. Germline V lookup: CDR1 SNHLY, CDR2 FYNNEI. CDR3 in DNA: TGTGCCAGCAGTGCGACCGGGTTCTCCTACGAGCAGTACTTC. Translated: CASSATGFSYEQYF.

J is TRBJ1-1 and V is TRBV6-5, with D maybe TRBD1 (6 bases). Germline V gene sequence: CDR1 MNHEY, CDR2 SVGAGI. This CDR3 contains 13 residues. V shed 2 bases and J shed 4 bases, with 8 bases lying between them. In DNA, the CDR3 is TGTGCCAGCAGTTACGGGGGCATCACTGAAGCTTTCTTT. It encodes CASSYGGITEAFF.

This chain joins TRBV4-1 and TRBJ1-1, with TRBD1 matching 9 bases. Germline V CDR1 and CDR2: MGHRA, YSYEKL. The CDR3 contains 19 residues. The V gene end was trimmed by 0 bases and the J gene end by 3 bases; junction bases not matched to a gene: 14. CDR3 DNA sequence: TGCGCCAGCAGCCAAGAATACGGACAGGGGATCTTATTTGACACTGAAGCTTTCTTT. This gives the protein CASSQEYGQGILFDTEAFF.

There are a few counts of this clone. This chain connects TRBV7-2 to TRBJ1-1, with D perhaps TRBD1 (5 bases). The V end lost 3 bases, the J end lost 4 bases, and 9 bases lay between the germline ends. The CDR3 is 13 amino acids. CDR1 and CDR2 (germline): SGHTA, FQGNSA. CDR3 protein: CASSFKGATEAFF. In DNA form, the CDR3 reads TGTGCCAGCAGCTTTAAAGGGGCCACTGAAGCTTTCTTT.